These 8 T cell receptor beta chains were sequenced from one sample in a study of blood T cell repertoires in COVID-19 (dated by TCRdb to about 2020). Receptor libraries were prepared by the immunoSEQ multiplex PCR assay. TCRdb took over this immuneACCESS table, retaining in-frame rearrangements with V and J assigned. Such tables are incomplete; in checked studies, under half of the missing clones stem from an unresolved V gene, and the remainder is unexplained. This sample has 160,000 or so clones in its table, and 81% of those were observed once. Roughly 6% of the sample belongs to the ten largest clones. Sequencing used PBMCs or T cells enriched from blood (not recorded which). The receptors here all came from a woman aged 40 to 50 with acute COVID-19.

Notes on this clone: The junction shows a germline mismatch at one end, possibly a read error. This sequence joins TRBV20-1 and TRBJ2-7; D remains unclear. Germline V CDR1 and CDR2: DFQATT, SNEGSKA (reference sequence). This CDR3 comprises 9 residues. Here the CDR3 reads CSARDSRRF. Here the CDR3 DNA reads TGCAGTGCTAGAGATAGCCGTAGGTTC.

As for this clone: Distinct nucleotide sequences in the sample also encode this CDR3. The J gene is TRBJ1-1, the V gene TRBV5-1; a weak D match, TRBD1 (6 bases). The V gene's germline CDR1 is SGHRS and CDR2 YFSETQ. This CDR3 comprises 14 residues. V was trimmed by 4 bases and J by 2 bases, leaving 12 bases between them. CDR3 coding DNA: TGCGCCAGCAGCAGTCAAGGGGGAAACACTGAAGCTTTCTTT. Translating it yields CASSSQGGNTEAFF.

V and J are TRBV7-9 and TRBJ2-3, with TRBD2 identical over 12 bases. The germline CDR1 and CDR2 sequences are SEHNR and FQNEAQ (reference sequence). This CDR3 comprises 17 residues. The V and J ends lost 3 bases and 1 base, in that order; junction bases with no gene match: 5. The DNA for the CDR3 is TGTGCCAGCAGCTTGACTAGCGGGAGAGGTGGCACAGATACGCAGTATTTT. It yields the protein CASSLTSGRGGTDTQYF. Combining the CDR3 with reference TRBV7-9 and TRBJ2-3 gives the whole variable domain DTGVSQNPRHKITKRGQNVTFRCDPISEHNRLYWYRQTLGQGPEFLTYFQNEAQLEKSRLLSDRFSAERPKGSFSTLEIQRTEQGDSAMYLCASSLTSGRGGTDTQYFGPGTRLTVL.

The gene calls are TRBV3-1 (or the pseudogene TRBV3-2) and TRBJ2-7; D ambiguous. Germline V CDR1 and CDR2: LGHDT, YNNKEL (reference sequence). This CDR3 region has 11 residues. V lost 5 bases and J 3 bases, leaving 5 bases between the germline ends. CDR3 protein: CASSSGYEQYF. In DNA form, the CDR3 reads TGTGCCAGCAGCTCCGGCTACGAGCAGTACTTC.

The rearrangement joins TRBV7-6 to TRBJ2-1, with D unresolved. Germline loops: CDR1 SGHVS, CDR2 FNYEAQ. V shed 0 bases and J shed 2 bases, with 8 bases lying between them. The CDR3 covers 15 residues. CDR3 protein: CASSLAASAYNEQFF. The CDR3 DNA sequence: TGTGCCAGCAGCTTAGCGGCATCCGCCTACAATGAGCAGTTCTTC.

This clone has ten or more counts. The V and J genes are TRBV5-1 and TRBJ2-7, with 7 bases aligning to TRBD2. Germline-derived CDR1 and CDR2 are SGHRS and YFSETQ. V lost 3 bases, J lost 5 bases, and 11 bases stayed unmatched. The CDR3 extends over 15 amino acids. The CDR3 sequence is CASSSSGTMIDEQYF. The CDR3 region has the DNA TGCGCCAGCAGCTCCTCCGGGACTATGATCGACGAGCAGTACTTC.

The J gene is TRBJ2-4, the V gene TRBV19; TRBD1 matches 7 bases. Per germline, CDR1 LNHDA and CDR2 SQIVND (reference sequence). V lost 2 bases, J lost 6 bases, and 1 base stayed unmatched. The CDR3 sequence is 13 residues long. CDR3 loop: CASSITGANIQYF. The CDR3 DNA sequence: TGTGCCAGTAGTATAACAGGGGCAAACATTCAGTACTTC.

The gene calls are TRBV6-1 and TRBJ2-3; 11 bases map to TRBD2. CDR1 is MNHNS and CDR2 is SASEGT in the germline V gene. Germline trimming cut 3 bases from V and 0 bases from J; bases unmatched to any gene: 5. The CDR3 loop spans 17 amino acids. CDR3 region: CASSDASGRPSTDTQYF. The CDR3 region has the DNA TGTGCCAGCAGTGACGCTAGCGGGAGGCCCAGCACAGATACGCAGTATTTT.